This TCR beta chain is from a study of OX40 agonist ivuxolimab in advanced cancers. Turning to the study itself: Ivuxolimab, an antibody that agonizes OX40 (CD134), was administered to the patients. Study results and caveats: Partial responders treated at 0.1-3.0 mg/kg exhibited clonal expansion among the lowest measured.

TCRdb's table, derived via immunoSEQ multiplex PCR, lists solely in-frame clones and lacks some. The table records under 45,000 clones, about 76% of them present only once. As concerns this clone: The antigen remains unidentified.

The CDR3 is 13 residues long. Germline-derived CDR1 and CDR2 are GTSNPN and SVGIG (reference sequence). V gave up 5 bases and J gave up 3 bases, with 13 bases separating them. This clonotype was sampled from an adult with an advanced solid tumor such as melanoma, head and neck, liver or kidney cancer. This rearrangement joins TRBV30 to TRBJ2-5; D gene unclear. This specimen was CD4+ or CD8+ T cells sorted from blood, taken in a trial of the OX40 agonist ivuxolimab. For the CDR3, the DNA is TGTGCCTGGTTCTTACTTGGGGAAGAGACCCAGTACTTC. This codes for CAWFLLGEETQYF.